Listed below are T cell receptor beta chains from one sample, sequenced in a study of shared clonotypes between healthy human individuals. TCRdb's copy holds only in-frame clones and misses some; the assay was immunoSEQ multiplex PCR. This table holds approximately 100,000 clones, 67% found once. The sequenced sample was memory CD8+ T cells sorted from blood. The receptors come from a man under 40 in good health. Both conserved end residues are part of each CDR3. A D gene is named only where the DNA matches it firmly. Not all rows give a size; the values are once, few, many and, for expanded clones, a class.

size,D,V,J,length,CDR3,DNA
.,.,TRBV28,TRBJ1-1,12,CASSSSPGEAFF,TGTGCCAGCAGTTCCTCCCCGGGTGAAGCTTTCTTT
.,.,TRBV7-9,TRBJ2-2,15,CASSRGDLNTGELFF,TGTGCCAGCAGTCGGGGAGACCTGAACACCGGGGAGCTGTTTTTT
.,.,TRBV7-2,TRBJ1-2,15,CASSFTGPGSRGYTF,TGTGCCAGCAGCTTTACAGGGCCTGGGTCTCGAGGCTACACCTTC
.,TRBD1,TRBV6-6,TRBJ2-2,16,CASSARTGRFTGELFF,TGTGCCAGCAGTGCGAGGACAGGGCGCTTTACCGGGGAGCTGTTTTTT
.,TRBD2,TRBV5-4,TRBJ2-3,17,CASSLRTSVMHTDTQYF,TGTGCCAGCAGCTTGCGGACTAGCGTGATGCACACAGATACGCAGTATTTT
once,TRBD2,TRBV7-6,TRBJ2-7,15,CASSLGGRGGYEQYF,TGTGCCAGCAGCTTGGGCGGGAGAGGTGGTTACGAGCAGTACTTC
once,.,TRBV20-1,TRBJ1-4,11,CSASREGSLFF,TGCAGTGCTAGTCGGGAGGGATCTCTGTTTTTT
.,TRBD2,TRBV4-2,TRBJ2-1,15,CASSQRLAGGYEQFF,TGTGCCAGCAGCCAAAGGCTAGCGGGTGGGTATGAGCAGTTCTTC
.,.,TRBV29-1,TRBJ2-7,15,CSLSRRQPGECEQYF,TGCAGCCTTAGCCGTCGACAGCCCGGTGAATGCGAGCAGTACTTC
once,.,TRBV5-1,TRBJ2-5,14,CASSLEWGEETQYF,TGCGCCAGCAGCTTGGAATGGGGCGAAGAGACCCAGTACTTC
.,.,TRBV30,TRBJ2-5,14,CAWSEAGLGETQYF,TGTGCCTGGAGTGAGGCAGGGTTAGGAGAGACCCAGTACTTC
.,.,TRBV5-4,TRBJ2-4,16,CASSPVGDPLGNIQYF,TGTGCCAGCAGCCCCGTAGGGGACCCGTTAGGGAACATTCAGTACTTC
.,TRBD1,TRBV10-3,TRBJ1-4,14,CAISDTGGNEKLFF,TGTGCCATCAGTGATACAGGGGGGAATGAAAAACTGTTTTTT
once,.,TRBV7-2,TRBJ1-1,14,CASSLIPGSTEAFF,TGTGCCAGCAGCTTAATCCCAGGCTCCACTGAAGCTTTCTTT
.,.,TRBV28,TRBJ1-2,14,CAHGVGVTNYGYTF,TGTGCCCACGGCGTCGGAGTGACTAACTATGGCTACACCTTC
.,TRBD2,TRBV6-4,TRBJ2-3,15,CASSPIAGAADTQYF,TGTGCCAGCAGTCCAATAGCGGGGGCTGCAGATACGCAGTATTTT
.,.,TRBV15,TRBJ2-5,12,CATSIVPETQYF,TGTGCCACCAGCATAGTCCCGGAGACCCAGTACTTC
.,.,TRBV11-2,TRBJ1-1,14,CASSLGWGFTEAFF,TGTGCCAGCAGCTTAGGGTGGGGTTTCACTGAAGCTTTCTTT
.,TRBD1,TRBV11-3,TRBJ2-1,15,CASSLEPGQFNEQFF,TGTGCCAGCAGCTTAGAACCGGGACAGTTCAATGAGCAGTTCTTC
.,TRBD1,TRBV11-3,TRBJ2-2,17,CASSSPDGQGDTGELFF,TGTGCCAGCAGCTCCCCGGACGGGCAGGGGGACACCGGGGAGCTGTTTTTT
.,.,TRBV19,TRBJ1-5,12,CASEDGGQPQHF,TGTGCCAGTGAAGACGGGGGTCAGCCCCAGCATTTT
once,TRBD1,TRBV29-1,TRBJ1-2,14,CSVELGDRADGYTF,TGCAGCGTTGAGTTAGGGGACAGGGCGGATGGCTACACCTTC
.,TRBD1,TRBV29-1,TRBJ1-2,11,CSVTDRDGYTF,TGCAGCGTTACCGACAGGGACGGCTACACCTTC
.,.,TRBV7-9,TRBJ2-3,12,CASSLGGEAQYF,TGTGCCAGCAGCTTAGGGGGGGAGGCGCAGTATTTT
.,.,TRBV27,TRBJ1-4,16,CASRRTQWAMGEKLFF,TGTGCCAGCAGACGAACTCAGTGGGCGATGGGCGAAAAACTGTTTTTT
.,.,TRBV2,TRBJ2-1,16,CASSSPVGSMWNEQFF,TGTGCCAGCAGTTCACCCGTCGGGAGTATGTGGAATGAGCAGTTCTTC
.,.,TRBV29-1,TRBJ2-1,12,CSAVKGVDEQFF,TGCAGCGCAGTCAAGGGCGTCGATGAGCAGTTCTTC
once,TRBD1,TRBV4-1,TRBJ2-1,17,CASSQVLRDRWGNEQFF,TGCGCCAGCAGCCAAGTTCTACGGGACAGGTGGGGCAATGAGCAGTTCTTC
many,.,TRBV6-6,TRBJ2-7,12,CASRDTAYEQYF,TGTGCCAGCAGGGACACAGCCTACGAGCAGTACTTC